A single sample gave rise to the 26 T cell receptor beta chains below, sequenced in a study of siplizumab effects on memory and regulatory T cells. Produced via immunoSEQ multiplex PCR; TCRdb's table is partial and in-frame only. The sample records tens of thousands of clones, 95% to 98% being singletons. Sequencing used naive CD8+ T cells sorted from blood. The receptors stem from a human donor in good health.

The V gene is TRBV12-5, the J gene TRBJ1-5; TRBD1 aligns across 8 bases. CDR1 and CDR2 (germline): LGHNT, FRNRAP. CDR3 length: 16 residues. Losses at the gene ends were 4 bases for V and 7 bases for J; bases not matched to a gene: 12. The CDR3 DNA follows: TGTGCTAGTGGTTGGTCCCTACAGGGGGAAAGGCAGCCCCAGCATTTT. Its translation: CASGWSLQGERQPQHF.

CDR3 in amino acids: CAWIILYAGTGPLENTEAFF. The CDR3, as DNA: TGTGCCTGGATTATCCTCTACGCCGGGACAGGACCCTTGGAGAACACTGAAGCTTTCTTT. The rearrangement uses TRBV30 and TRBJ1-1; 8 bases are shared with TRBD1. Germline lookup yields CDR1 GTSNPN and CDR2 SVGIG (reference sequence). CDR3 size: 20 residues. Trimming took 4 bases from V and 1 from J; bases not matched to a gene: 23.

This chain joins TRBV14 and TRBJ2-1; 10 positions match TRBD2. Germline CDR1 and CDR2: SGHDN and FVKESK. The CDR3 is 15 residues long. V lost 1 base and J lost 7; bases outside the gene matches: 4. The CDR3 is CASSQGPLAGNEQFF. The DNA for the CDR3 is TGTGCCAGCAGCCAAGGGCCACTAGCGGGAAATGAGCAGTTCTTC.

This sequence joins TRBV27 and TRBJ1-5; D gene uncertain. This CDR3 has 15 residues. Germline loops: CDR1 MNHEY, CDR2 SMNVEV (reference sequence). The V gene lost 0 bases and the J gene lost 2 bases, with 8 bases spanning the gap. This CDR3 reads CASSLSRGGNQPQHF. CDR3 DNA: TGTGCCAGCAGTTTATCGCGGGGTGGCAATCAGCCCCAGCATTTT.

The V call is TRBV30, the J call TRBJ1-2; TRBD1 matches at 7 bases. CDR1 GTSNPN and CDR2 SVGIG come from the germline V gene (reference sequence). CDR3 length: 13 residues. Trimming took 7 bases from V and 3 from J; bases not matched to a gene: 8. CDR3 protein: CASTGAPHYGYTF. CDR3 nucleotide sequence: TGTGCCTCCACAGGGGCCCCCCACTATGGCTACACCTTC.

This chain joins TRBV6-1 and TRBJ2-3, with TRBD2 as a possible D gene (5 bases). The CDR3 consists of 15 residues. Germline CDR1 reads MNHNS; CDR2 reads SASEGT. Trimming took 6 bases from V and 5 from J, leaving 18 bases between them. CDR3 sequence (DNA): TGTGCCAGCAGCGGCACTACTAGAGAGGGAGATACGCAGTATTTT. Amino acid sequence: CASSGTTREGDTQYF.

The V and J genes are TRBV4-1 and TRBJ2-2; 7 bases are a match to TRBD1. V lost 0 bases and J lost 5; bases outside the gene matches: 3. CDR3 length: 15 amino acids. Germline values: CDR1 MGHRA, CDR2 YSYEKL. CDR3 sequence reads: CASSQEGRGTGELFF. The CDR3 DNA is TGCGCCAGCAGCCAAGAGGGCAGGGGGACCGGGGAGCTGTTTTTT.

The chain uses TRBV7-9 and TRBJ2-7, with D possibly matching TRBD1 (5 bases). The CDR3 runs to 15 residues. Germline V gene data show CDR1 as SEHNR and CDR2 as FQNEAQ (reference sequence). Trimming left V 8 bases short and J 5 bases short, with 22 bases between. The CDR3 region is CASSHGAPGSDEQYF. The CDR3 DNA reads TGTGCCAGCTCCCATGGAGCCCCAGGGTCCGACGAGCAGTACTTC.

The rearrangement links TRBV19 to TRBJ2-7, with D maybe TRBD2 (6 bases). Trimming left V 1 base short and J 2 bases short, with 6 bases between. The V gene's germline CDR1 is LNHDA and CDR2 SQIVND (reference sequence). The CDR3 sequence is 13 residues long. CDR3 nucleotide sequence: TGTGCCAGTAGTATAGGACTAGCCTACGAGCAGTACTTC. It specifies CASSIGLAYEQYF.

This sequence joins TRBV4-2 and TRBJ2-3, with 8 positions matching TRBD2. This CDR3 has 20 residues. V shed 3 bases and J 4 bases; nucleotides not matched to a gene: 21. The germline gives CDR1 LGHNA, CDR2 YNFKEQ. The CDR3 DNA reads as TGTGCCAGCAGCCAGCCAAAGGGAGCCTTTTCTAGCGGGTTCTCAGATACGCAGTATTTT. It yields the protein CASSQPKGAFSSGFSDTQYF.

The chain carries TRBV29-1 and TRBJ1-1; D perhaps matches TRBD1 (5 bases). The germline CDR1 and CDR2 sequences are SQVTM and ANQGSEA. This CDR3 contains 11 residues. V shed 7 bases and J shed 5 bases, with 11 bases lying between them. CDR3 in DNA: TGCAGCGCCGAGGGGAGAACTGAAGCTTTCTTT. Residues: CSAEGRTEAFF.

The rearrangement joins TRBV28 to TRBJ2-3; 10 bases match TRBD2. This CDR3 spans 16 amino acids. V was pared by 4 bases and J by 4 bases, with 8 bases of the junction left unmatched. Germline V gene sequence: CDR1 MDHEN, CDR2 SYDVKM. CDR3 DNA sequence: TGTGCCAGCAGTTCAGTCCTAGCGGGAGAGTCAGATACGCAGTATTTT. Its protein product is CASSSVLAGESDTQYF.

This chain connects TRBV29-1 to TRBJ1-4; 8 bases agree with TRBD1. With V trimmed by 5 bases and J by 8 bases, 10 bases remained unmatched. CDR3 size: 14 residues. Germline V gene lookup returns CDR1 SQVTM and CDR2 ANQGSEA. Here the CDR3 reads CSVSGQGGGEKLFF. As DNA, the CDR3 is TGCAGCGTTTCCGGACAGGGAGGTGGGGAAAAACTGTTTTTT.

The V call is TRBV20-1, the J call TRBJ1-4; D gene uncertain. From germline, CDR1 is DFQATT and CDR2 SNEGSKA (reference sequence). Trimming removed 1 base from V and 8 bases from J, with 2 bases in between. This CDR3 has 10 residues. CDR3 residues: CSARGEKLFF. In nucleotides, the CDR3 is TGCAGTGCTAGAGGCGAAAAACTGTTTTTT.

V and J are TRBV4-2 and TRBJ2-7, with no clear D. The CDR3 loop spans 12 amino acids. CDR1 and CDR2 (germline): LGHNA, YNFKEQ. Trimming removed 5 bases from V and 5 bases from J, with 10 bases in between. The CDR3 DNA reads as TGTGCCAGCAGCAATCTTGAGGACGAGCAGTACTTC. It specifies CASSNLEDEQYF.

V gene TRBV19 combines with J gene TRBJ2-5; TRBD2 aligns across 9 bases. After removal of 11 bases from V and 5 bases from J, the junction contained 15 bases not matched to a gene. The CDR3 spans 15 residues. The V gene's germline CDR1 is LNHDA and CDR2 SQIVND (reference sequence). The DNA of the CDR3 is TGTGCCTCGAGTTGGGTAGCGGGAGAGGGTGAGACCCAGTACTTC. Translated: CASSWVAGEGETQYF.

V usage is TRBV19 and J usage is TRBJ2-3; D unclear. Germline CDR1 reads LNHDA; CDR2 reads SQIVND (reference sequence). The length of the CDR3 is 14 residues. The V gene lost 2 bases and the J gene lost 4 bases, with 10 bases spanning the gap. CDR3 residues: CASSINPEADTQYF. In DNA form, the CDR3 reads TGTGCCAGTAGTATAAACCCTGAGGCAGATACGCAGTATTTT.

The genes are TRBV27 and TRBJ2-7; 8 bases agree with TRBD1. The V gene end was trimmed by 3 bases and the J gene end by 0 bases; junction bases not matched to a gene: 4. This CDR3 is 15 amino acids long. Germline V gene lookup returns CDR1 MNHEY and CDR2 SMNVEV (reference sequence). In DNA, the CDR3 is TGTGCCAGCAGTTTTTTCCAGGGGGCCTCCTACGAGCAGTACTTC. Its translation: CASSFFQGASYEQYF.

The rearrangement links TRBV4-1 to TRBJ2-1; 7 bases are a match to TRBD2. The germline gives CDR1 MGHRA, CDR2 YSYEKL. This CDR3 has 16 amino acids. The V and J ends lost 1 base and 6 bases, in that order; junction bases with no gene match: 9. CDR3 sequence (DNA): TGCGCCAGCAGCCAAGGTCGTGGGAGGGCGTTCAATGAGCAGTTCTTC. It codes for CASSQGRGRAFNEQFF.

This chain uses TRBV9 with TRBJ2-3; D is unresolved. V shed 4 bases and J shed 1 base, with 13 bases lying between them. The CDR3 is made up of 15 amino acids. Germline V gives CDR1 SGDLS, CDR2 YYNGEE. DNA for the CDR3: TGTGCCAGCAGCAGCCAAGGTGGGGGCACAGATACGCAGTATTTT. It yields the protein CASSSQGGGTDTQYF.

The V call is TRBV18, the J call TRBJ2-1; D possibly uses TRBD1 or TRBD2 (5 bases each). The germline V gene has CDR1 KGHSH and CDR2 LQKENI. There are 13 residues in the CDR3. V lost 3 bases and J lost 8, with 11 bases in between. Here the CDR3 DNA reads TGTGCCAGCTCACCGTTTGGGGGAGATGAGCAGTTCTTC. This gives the protein CASSPFGGDEQFF.

CDR3 in amino acids: CASTDIWTGIGISPLHF. Written as DNA, the CDR3 is TGTGCCAGTACCGATATCTGGACAGGGATTGGGATTTCACCCCTCCACTTT. This rearrangement joins TRBV19 to TRBJ1-6; 8 bases are shared with TRBD1. Germline V CDR1 and CDR2: LNHDA, SQIVND (reference sequence). Germline trimming cut 7 bases from V and 9 bases from J; bases unmatched to any gene: 17. CDR3 length: 17 residues. Full variable domain (outside the CDR3, taken from reference TRBV19 and TRBJ1-6): DGGITQSPKYLFRKEGQNVTLSCEQNLNHDAMYWYRQDPGQGLRLIYYSQIVNDFQKGDIAEGYSVSREKKESFPLTVTSAQKNPTAFYLCASTDIWTGIGISPLHFGNGTRLTVT.

The chain links TRBV23-1 to TRBJ2-7; 9 bases line up with TRBD1. TRBV23-1 qualifies as an ORF whose function is uncertain. The CDR3 loop spans 14 amino acids. V lost 6 bases to trimming and J lost 5 bases; unmatched junction nucleotides: 8. CDR3 DNA sequence: TGCGCCAGCAGCCCGGACAGGGGACCGGACGAGCAGTACTTC. Protein: CASSPDRGPDEQYF.

This chain connects TRBV7-9 to TRBJ1-1; TRBD1 matches 11 bases. J lost 5 bases, V lost 5 bases, and 10 bases had no gene match. The CDR3 runs to 16 residues. Germline V CDR1 and CDR2: SEHNR, FQNEAQ (reference sequence). The CDR3 protein is CASSPGQGALITEAFF. For the CDR3, the DNA is TGTGCCAGCAGCCCAGGACAGGGGGCCCTGATTACTGAAGCTTTCTTT.

This rearrangement joins TRBV21-1 to TRBJ1-4; the table names TRBD1, a call not compared with the DNA. TRBV21-1 is recorded as a pseudogene. CDR3 length equals 12 residues. The CDR3 DNA reads TGTGCCAGCGGAAACAGGGGCGAAAAACTGTTTTTT. It is translated as CASGNRGEKLFF.

This sequence joins TRBV14 and TRBJ2-3; TRBD1 might be the D (6 bases). This CDR3 is 13 amino acids long. The V gene's germline CDR1 is SGHDN and CDR2 FVKESK. Trimming pared 4 bases from V and 5 bases from J, leaving 10 bases between. The CDR3 loop is CASSLTGRDTQYF. CDR3 coding DNA: TGTGCCAGCAGCCTGACAGGAAGAGATACGCAGTATTTT.